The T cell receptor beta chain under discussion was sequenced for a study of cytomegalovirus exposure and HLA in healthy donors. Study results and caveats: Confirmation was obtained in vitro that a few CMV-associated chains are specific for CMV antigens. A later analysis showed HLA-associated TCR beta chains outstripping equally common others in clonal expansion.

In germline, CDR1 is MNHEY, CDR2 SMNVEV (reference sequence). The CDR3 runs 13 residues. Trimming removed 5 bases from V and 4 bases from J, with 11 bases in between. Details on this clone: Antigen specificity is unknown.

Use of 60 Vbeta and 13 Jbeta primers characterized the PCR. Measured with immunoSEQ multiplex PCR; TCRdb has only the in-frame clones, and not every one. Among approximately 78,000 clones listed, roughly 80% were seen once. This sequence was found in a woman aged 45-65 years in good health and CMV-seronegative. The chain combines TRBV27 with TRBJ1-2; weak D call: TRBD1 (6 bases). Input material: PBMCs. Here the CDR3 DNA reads TGTGCCAGCAGTACTCAGGGGAGCTATGGCTACACCTTC. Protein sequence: CASSTQGSYGYTF.